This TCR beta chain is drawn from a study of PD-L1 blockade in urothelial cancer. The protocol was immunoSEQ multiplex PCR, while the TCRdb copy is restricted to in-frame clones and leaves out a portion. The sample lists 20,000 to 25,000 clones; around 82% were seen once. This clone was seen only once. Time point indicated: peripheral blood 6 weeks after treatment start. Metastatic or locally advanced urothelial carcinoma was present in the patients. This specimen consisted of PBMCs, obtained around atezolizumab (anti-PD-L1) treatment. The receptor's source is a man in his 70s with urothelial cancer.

The CDR3 spells CAVAGGISYNEQFF. The CDR3 DNA reads TGTGCCGTGGCGGGAGGAATCTCCTACAATGAGCAGTTCTTC. This sequence joins TRBV6-5 and TRBJ2-1, with TRBD2 matching over 8 bases. The CDR3 is 14 residues long. V shed 11 bases, J shed 0 bases, and the junction held 6 bases outside the gene matches. Germline CDR1 is MNHEY and CDR2 is SVGAGI.